This T cell receptor beta chain was obtained from a study of low-dose radiotherapy and immunotherapy resistance in tumors. Across the whole study: The drug cyclophosphamide was given into a vein at 200 mg/m2 every two weeks, one day before radiation and immunotherapy.

First-strand cDNA used TRAV- and TRBV-specific primers, covering alpha and beta chains. PCR amplification of the TCRs was performed with Phusion for 20 PCR cycles, and it relied on a constant-region primer together with a V-primer adapter. A single record per CDR3 protein comes from TCRdb applying MiXCR to the reads. The profile shows around 10,000 distinct CDR3 sequences, 55% to 65% of them singletons. Donors were dosed with nivolumab and ipilimumab; they also received aspirin, low-dose cyclophosphamide and low-dose radiotherapy. Patients qualified if they had advanced solid tumors that lacked tumor-infiltrating lymphocytes. Germline CDR1 reads MNHEY; CDR2 reads SVGEGT. V trimming: 5 bases; J trimming: 2 bases; junction bases outside the gene matches: 2. This CDR3 has 13 residues.

The TCR originated in a human donor with advanced metastatic prostate, ovarian, gallbladder or colorectal cancer (not recorded which). This table probably holds off-target reads from a library built for another chain. This chain links TRBV6-2 or TRBV6-3 with TRBJ1-2; 7 nucleotides match TRBD1. This chain's CDR3 is CASSLQGNYGYTF. CDR3 bases: TGTGCCAGCAGTCTACAGGGGAACTATGGCTACACCTTC.